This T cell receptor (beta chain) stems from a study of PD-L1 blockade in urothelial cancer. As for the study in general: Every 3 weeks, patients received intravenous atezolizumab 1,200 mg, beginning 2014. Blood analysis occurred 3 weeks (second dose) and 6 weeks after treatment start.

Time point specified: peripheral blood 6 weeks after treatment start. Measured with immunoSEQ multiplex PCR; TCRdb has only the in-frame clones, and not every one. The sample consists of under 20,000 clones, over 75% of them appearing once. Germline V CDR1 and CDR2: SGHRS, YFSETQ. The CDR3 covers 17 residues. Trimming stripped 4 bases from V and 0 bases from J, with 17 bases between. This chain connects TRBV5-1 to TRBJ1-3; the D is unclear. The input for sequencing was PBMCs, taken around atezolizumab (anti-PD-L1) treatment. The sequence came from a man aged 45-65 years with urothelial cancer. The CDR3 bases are TGCGCCAGCAGCGTCAACCTAGGCACGAGCTCTGGAAACACCATATATTTT. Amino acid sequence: CASSVNLGTSSGNTIYF.